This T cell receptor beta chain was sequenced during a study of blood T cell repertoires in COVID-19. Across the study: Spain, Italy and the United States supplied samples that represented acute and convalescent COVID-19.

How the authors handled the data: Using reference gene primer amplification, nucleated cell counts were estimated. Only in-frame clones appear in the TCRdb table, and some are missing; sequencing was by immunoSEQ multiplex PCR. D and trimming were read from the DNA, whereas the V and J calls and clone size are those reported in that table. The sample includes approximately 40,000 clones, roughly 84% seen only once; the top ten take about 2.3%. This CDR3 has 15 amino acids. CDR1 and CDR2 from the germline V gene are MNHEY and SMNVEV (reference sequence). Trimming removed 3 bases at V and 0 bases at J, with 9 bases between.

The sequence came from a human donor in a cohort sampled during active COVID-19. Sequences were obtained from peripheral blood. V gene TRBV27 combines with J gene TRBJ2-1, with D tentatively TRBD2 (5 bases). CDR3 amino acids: CASSFLASSYNEQFF. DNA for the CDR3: TGTGCCAGCAGTTTTCTAGCCAGCTCCTACAATGAGCAGTTCTTC.